The TCR beta chain under discussion was sequenced for a study of T cell repertoires in cytomegalovirus infection. The wider study: Researchers turned to recently identified HLA-C-restricted CMV epitopes as well as well-studied HLA-B-restricted ones. It can be stated that public TCR beta signatures indicated CMV infection as well as a matching HLA type. Broader study findings: The ex vivo response showed dominance by HLA-C-restricted CMV-specific TCR beta clonotypes.

Germline V CDR1 and CDR2: SGHDN, FVKESK. The CDR3 length is 15 residues. Trimming took off 2 bases at V and 4 bases at J, with 13 bases between the two ends. Comments on this clonotype: Its antigen is not known.

In TCRdb, the reads were re-called with MiXCR into one record per CDR3 protein. Among approximately 390,000 distinct CDR3 sequences listed, roughly 36% were seen once. This chain connects TRBV14 to TRBJ2-3; D not resolved. The sample in question was cultured PBMCs, obtained from culture after CMV antigen stimulation. The source of this sequence is a human donor in good health (CMV status not recorded). Some clones in this sample may be carry-over from other donors' samples. In nucleotides, the CDR3 is TGTGCCAGCAGCCAACCAGGTGGACCCGCAGATACGCAGTATTTT. Protein sequence: CASSQPGGPADTQYF.